The sequence of this T cell receptor (beta chain) was determined in a study of T cell clonality in common variable immunodeficiency. This clone was seen at least ten times. The sequence runs out 3 residues before the end of the CDR3; the remainder is reconstructed from the germline J gene. Both groups were predominantly of Caucasian heritage. Clones were read by immunoSEQ multiplex PCR, and TCRdb kept only the in-frame ones, dropping some. This sample has 30,000 to 40,000 clones, each found more than once. The CDR3 is 15 residues long. The germline V gene encodes CDR1 SGHNT and CDR2 YYREEE (reference sequence). With 4 bases removed from V and 5 bases from J, the gap between germline ends came to 18 bases.

Sequenced: peripheral blood mononuclear cells. The J gene is TRBJ1-1, the V gene TRBV5-4; perhaps TRBD1 as D (5 bases). The origin of this receptor is a person between 18 and 75 years old in good health. The covered CDR3 bases are TGTGCCAGCAGCCCGTTTCAGGGTATGGGAACTGAA. Protein: CASSPFQGMGTE. The entire CDR3 protein reads CASSPFQGMGTEAFF.